This T cell receptor (beta chain) was observed in a study of shared clonotypes between healthy human individuals. Study context: The donor group consisted of two women and a few men, aged 18 to 49. Study results and caveats: Non-shared clonotypes were found to have lower generation probabilities than the clonotypes that were shared by all four of the sorted-subset donors. It was only blood that was sampled, and tissue repertoires likely differ.

Clones were read by immunoSEQ multiplex PCR, and TCRdb kept only the in-frame ones, dropping some. The sample contains 950,000 to 1,200,000 clones, 77% of which appear only once. Recent vaccinations or acute infections were absent in the healthy HIV-negative adult donors. This CDR3 has 16 amino acids. Between the trimmed V and J ends, which lost 2 bases and 1 base, there was a span of 12 bases. Germline CDR1 and CDR2: SGHTA and FQGNSA. In the case of this clone: No antigen is known for it.

This receptor was identified in a man younger than 35 in good health. Some clones in this sample may be carry-over from other donors' samples. The V gene is TRBV7-2, the J gene TRBJ1-3; a possible D gene is TRBD1 (6 bases). Sequenced sample: memory CD4+ T cells from PBMCs. The subset is: CD45RA-negative fraction. CDR3 loop: CASSLTGAGSGNTIYF. CDR3 DNA: TGTGCCAGCAGCTTAACGGGGGCTGGATCTGGAAACACCATATATTTT.